The next 27 T cell receptor beta chains were all read from a single sample in a study of OX40 agonist ivuxolimab in advanced cancers. Generated by immunoSEQ multiplex PCR, the TCRdb table keeps only in-frame clones and is missing some. Here the sample spans roughly 80,000 clones, approximately 90% being singletons. The sample was CD4+ or CD8+ T cells sorted from blood, taken in a trial of the OX40 agonist ivuxolimab. All receptors come from an adult with an advanced solid tumor such as melanoma, head and neck, liver or kidney cancer.

J is TRBJ2-3 and V is TRBV13; no clear D gene. CDR3 length equals 17 residues. Germline V gene data show CDR1 as PRHDT and CDR2 as FYEKMQ (reference sequence). V lost 3 bases and J 4 bases, leaving 20 bases between the germline ends. In DNA form, the CDR3 reads TGTGCCAGCAGCTTGCGCCGATCCCTCGCTAGTGCAGATACGCAGTATTTT. Translating it yields CASSLRRSLASADTQYF. Based on the CDR3 plus reference TRBV13 and TRBJ2-3, the full variable domain is AAGVIQSPRHLIKEKRETATLKCYPIPRHDTVYWYQQGPGQDPQFLISFYEKMQSDKGSIPDRFSAQQFSDYHSELNMSSLELGDSALYFCASSLRRSLASADTQYFGPGTRLTVL.

This CDR3 reads CASRDPGQGSYNEQFF. As DNA, the CDR3 is TGTGCCAGCCGCGACCCCGGACAGGGGTCCTACAATGAGCAGTTCTTC. The genes are TRBV7-2 and TRBJ2-1, with 9 bases aligning to TRBD1. Trimming at V came to 8 bases and at J to 1 base, leaving 9 bases not matched to a gene. There are 16 residues in the CDR3. Germline CDR1 is SGHTA and CDR2 is FQGNSA. Full variable domain (remainder filled in from reference TRBV7-2 and TRBJ2-1): GAGVSQSPSNKVTEKGKDVELRCDPISGHTALYWYRQSLGQGLEFLIYFQGNSAPDKSGLPSDRFSAERTGGSVSTLTIQRTQQEDSAVYLCASRDPGQGSYNEQFFGPGTRLTVL.

This chain joins TRBV19 and TRBJ1-3, with 9 positions matching TRBD1. Germline trimming cut 6 bases from V and 3 bases from J; bases unmatched to any gene: 6. The length of the CDR3 is 15 residues. Germline CDR1 LNHDA, CDR2 SQIVND (reference sequence). In DNA, the CDR3 is TGTGCCAGTAGCCCACCGGACAGGGGTGGAAACACCATATATTTT. As protein: CASSPPDRGGNTIYF. The variable domain in full, with the rest retrieved from reference TRBV19 and TRBJ1-3, is DGGITQSPKYLFRKEGQNVTLSCEQNLNHDAMYWYRQDPGQGLRLIYYSQIVNDFQKGDIAEGYSVSREKKESFPLTVTSAQKNPTAFYLCASSPPDRGGNTIYFGEGSWLTVV.

The gene calls are TRBV5-1 and TRBJ2-2; TRBD1 aligns across 8 bases. The CDR3 extends over 15 amino acids. Germline CDR1 and CDR2: SGHRS and YFSETQ. V shed 4 bases, J shed 5 bases, and the junction held 7 bases outside the gene matches. CDR3 residues: CASSRGQEPTGELFF. The CDR3 DNA is TGCGCCAGCAGCCGGGGACAGGAACCAACCGGGGAGCTGTTTTTT.

This sequence joins TRBV4-2 and TRBJ2-1; 8 bases line up with TRBD2. CDR1 is LGHNA, CDR2 YNFKEQ, per germline. V was pared by 7 bases and J by 2 bases, with 10 bases of the junction left unmatched. The CDR3 spans 16 residues. The CDR3 loop is CASTSSSGSPYNEQFF. The CDR3 bases are TGTGCCAGCACCTCTTCGAGCGGGAGCCCCTACAATGAGCAGTTCTTC.

The J gene is TRBJ2-5, the V gene TRBV7-6, with D unclear. V was trimmed by 3 bases and J by 3 bases, leaving 11 bases between them. Germline CDR1 and CDR2: SGHVS and FNYEAQ. The CDR3 totals 14 residues. The CDR3 loop reads CASSLGWAKETQYF. DNA for the CDR3: TGTGCCAGCAGCTTGGGGTGGGCGAAAGAGACCCAGTACTTC.

The chain joins TRBV29-1 to TRBJ1-1; D ambiguous. The V end was cut by 2 bases, the J end by 4 bases, with 14 bases between. The germline V gene has CDR1 SQVTM and CDR2 ANQGSEA. CDR3 size: 14 residues. The CDR3 is CSVENPGKITEAFF. In nucleotides, the CDR3 is TGCAGCGTTGAAAATCCGGGGAAGATCACTGAAGCTTTCTTT.

The V call is TRBV27, the J call TRBJ2-2, with D maybe TRBD2 (5 bases). The CDR3 totals 12 residues. Germline V gene data show CDR1 as MNHEY and CDR2 as SMNVEV (reference sequence). V lost 6 bases and J 5 bases, leaving 7 bases between the germline ends. Here the CDR3 DNA reads TGTGCCAGCAGGAGGGAAACCGGGGAGCTGTTTTTT. Translating it yields CASRRETGELFF.

This chain uses TRBV11-2 with TRBJ1-3; 8 bases are shared with TRBD1. The germline gives CDR1 SGHAT, CDR2 FQNNGV. CDR3 size: 14 residues. The ends lost 5 bases at V and 4 bases at J; junction bases unmatched: 4. The DNA for the CDR3 is TGTGCCAGCAGCCCACGGACAGGGGGAAACACCATATATTTT. Protein sequence: CASSPRTGGNTIYF.

Here the CDR3 DNA reads TGTGCCAGTGCTTCCGGGACACTAGGGCAACCTCTCAGGAGCTCCTACGAGCAGTACTTC. Protein product: CASASGTLGQPLRSSYEQYF. The chain joins TRBV19 to TRBJ2-7; possible D gene TRBD1, 6 bases. The CDR3 spans 20 residues. The ends were cut back, 8 bases at V and 0 bases at J, with 32 bases in the middle. The V gene's germline CDR1 is LNHDA and CDR2 SQIVND (reference sequence).

This chain uses TRBV19 with TRBJ1-1; D is ambiguous. Trimming removed 1 base from V and 0 bases from J, with 6 bases in between. In germline, CDR1 is LNHDA, CDR2 SQIVND (reference sequence). The CDR3 is 14 amino acids. The CDR3 spells CASSIGLMNTEAFF. In DNA, the CDR3 is TGTGCCAGTAGTATAGGTCTTATGAACACTGAAGCTTTCTTT. Full variable domain (rest looked up from reference TRBV19 and TRBJ1-1): DGGITQSPKYLFRKEGQNVTLSCEQNLNHDAMYWYRQDPGQGLRLIYYSQIVNDFQKGDIAEGYSVSREKKESFPLTVTSAQKNPTAFYLCASSIGLMNTEAFFGQGTRLTVV.

The chain is built from TRBV7-2 and TRBJ1-3, with no clear D. Germline V CDR1 and CDR2: SGHTA, FQGNSA. Trimming removed 0 bases from V and 4 bases from J, with 1 base in between. The CDR3 runs 12 residues. The CDR3 protein is CASSLAGNTIYF. In DNA, the CDR3 is TGTGCCAGCAGCTTAGCCGGAAACACCATATATTTT.

This clone was seen a few times. Different DNA sequences within this sample yield the same CDR3. V is TRBV6-1 and J is TRBJ1-5; TRBD1 agrees at 8 bases. Germline loops: CDR1 MNHNS, CDR2 SASEGT. The ends lost 6 bases at V and 7 bases at J; junction bases unmatched: 8. This CDR3 comprises 14 residues. CDR3 coding DNA: TGTGCCAGCAGGAAACAGACAGGGGCACAGCCCCAGCATTTT. It translates to CASRKQTGAQPQHF.

The chain joins TRBV6-5 to TRBJ2-1; D not resolved. The germline gives CDR1 MNHEY, CDR2 SVGAGI. V lost 2 bases and J lost 12, with 14 bases in between. The CDR3 covers 13 residues. DNA of the CDR3: TGTGCCAGCAGTTACACGCCGGGTACGGGGCAGTTCTTC. This codes for CASSYTPGTGQFF.

The chain has TRBV5-1 and TRBJ2-1; D uncertain. CDR3 length: 15 amino acids. Germline assignment: CDR1 SGHRS and CDR2 YFSETQ. V was clipped by 0 bases and J by 0 bases, with 7 bases between them. CDR3 in amino acids: CASSLGSSSYNEQFF. The DNA of the CDR3 is TGCGCCAGCAGCTTGGGGAGTTCCTCCTACAATGAGCAGTTCTTC.

The V call is TRBV5-1, the J call TRBJ2-3, with D possibly matching TRBD2 (5 bases). Per the germline V gene, CDR1 is SGHRS and CDR2 is YFSETQ. This CDR3 has 13 residues. Trimming removed 3 bases at V and 3 bases at J, with 8 bases between. The CDR3 loop reads CASSSPGTDTQYF. The CDR3 DNA follows: TGCGCCAGCAGCTCCCCGGGAACAGATACGCAGTATTTT.

The genes are TRBV19 and TRBJ2-1; 10 bases agree with TRBD2. The V and J ends lost 2 bases and 7 bases, in that order; junction bases with no gene match: 5. Looked up from germline, CDR1 is LNHDA and CDR2 is SQIVND (reference sequence). The CDR3 totals 15 residues. CDR3 coding DNA: TGTGCCAGTAGTATACTAGCGGGAGCAGGGAATGAGCAGTTCTTC. Protein sequence: CASSILAGAGNEQFF.

This clone is a singleton in its sample. Other DNA sequences of this sample code for an identical CDR3. The rearrangement joins TRBV5-1 to TRBJ2-1, with 7 positions matching TRBD2. The V segment lost 4 bases and the J segment 8 bases; nucleotides outside the gene matches: 12. CDR1 and CDR2 (germline): SGHRS, YFSETQ. This CDR3 is built from 15 residues. The CDR3 nucleotides read TGCGCCAGCAGCGTGGGACTGGCGGGAGTGGATGAGCAGTTCTTC. Translating gives CASSVGLAGVDEQFF.

This chain connects TRBV4-3 to TRBJ1-2; D call uncertain. V lost 1 base and J lost 0, with 18 bases in between. The CDR3 contains 18 residues. The germline CDR1 and CDR2 sequences are LGHNA and YSLEER. The CDR3 DNA follows: TGCGCCAGCAGCCAAGGCCTGGGAGGGATTCGAGCTAACTATGGCTACACCTTC. It is translated as CASSQGLGGIRANYGYTF.

The chain uses TRBV6-1 and TRBJ1-3; D remains unclear. Germline CDR1 MNHNS, CDR2 SASEGT. The V gene lost 1 base and the J gene lost 0 bases, with 7 bases spanning the gap. The CDR3 consists of 15 residues. This chain's CDR3 is CASSEGVYSGNTIYF. CDR3 nucleotides: TGTGCCAGCAGTGAAGGGGTGTACTCTGGAAACACCATATATTTT.

The chain carries TRBV30 and TRBJ1-5; D possibly corresponds to TRBD1 (6 bases). V shed 0 bases and J shed 2 bases, with 17 bases lying between them. Germline CDR1 reads GTSNPN; CDR2 reads SVGIG (reference sequence). The CDR3 loop spans 17 amino acids. CDR3 bases: TGTGCCTGGAGTGTACGGGGGGGGACAACCCGCAATCAGCCCCAGCATTTT. Amino acids: CAWSVRGGTTRNQPQHF.

The chain has TRBV30 and TRBJ1-2; D remains ambiguous. Germline loops: CDR1 GTSNPN, CDR2 SVGIG (reference sequence). The length of the CDR3 is 14 residues. V lost 3 bases and J 2 bases, leaving 13 bases between the germline ends. The CDR3 region has the DNA TGTGCCTGGAGCGCTAGCAGTACCAACTATGGCTACACCTTC. It yields the protein CAWSASSTNYGYTF.

This CDR3 is CASSERGTGGSKNIQYF. CDR3 bases: TGTGCCAGTAGTGAGCGCGGGACAGGGGGAAGCAAAAACATTCAGTACTTC. The chain links TRBV19 to TRBJ2-4, with 11 bases fitting TRBD1. Losses at the gene ends were 5 bases for V and 3 bases for J; bases not matched to a gene: 9. CDR3 length: 17 residues. Germline loops: CDR1 LNHDA, CDR2 SQIVND (reference sequence). The entire variable domain, with the rest obtained from reference TRBV19 and TRBJ2-4, is as follows: DGGITQSPKYLFRKEGQNVTLSCEQNLNHDAMYWYRQDPGQGLRLIYYSQIVNDFQKGDIAEGYSVSREKKESFPLTVTSAQKNPTAFYLCASSERGTGGSKNIQYFGAGTRLSVL.

As DNA, the CDR3 is TGTGCCAGCAGCTTAGGACAGGGTTCTACTGAAGCTTTCTTT. Its translation is CASSLGQGSTEAFF. The chain links TRBV7-8 to TRBJ1-1; 7 bases align to TRBD1. Trimming cost V 1 base and J 5 bases; bases outside gene matches: 4. The CDR3 sequence is 14 residues long. Germline V lookup: CDR1 SGHVS, CDR2 FQNEAQ.

This chain connects TRBV18 to TRBJ2-1; the D gene is possibly TRBD2 (5 bases). From germline, CDR1 is KGHSH and CDR2 LQKENI. This CDR3 has 16 residues. V was trimmed by 3 bases and J by 3 bases, leaving 15 bases between them. The CDR3 here is CASSPVGVTGYNEQFF. DNA of the CDR3: TGTGCCAGCTCACCCGTCGGGGTTACTGGCTACAATGAGCAGTTCTTC.

The chain carries TRBV18 and TRBJ2-1; 14 bases map to TRBD2. The germline CDR1 and CDR2 sequences are KGHSH and LQKENI. J lost 6 bases, V lost 3 bases, and 4 bases had no gene match. The CDR3 runs 16 residues. CDR3 DNA sequence: TGTGCCAGCTCACCGGACGGACTAGCGGGAGGCAATGAGCAGTTCTTC. It translates to CASSPDGLAGGNEQFF.

The rearrangement uses TRBV6-1 and TRBJ2-7, with TRBD1 matching 11 bases. Losses at the gene ends were 6 bases for V and 7 bases for J; bases not matched to a gene: 8. In germline, CDR1 is MNHNS, CDR2 SASEGT. This CDR3 region has 14 residues. The DNA for the CDR3 is TGTGCCAGCAGGCCGGGACAGGGGGGAGAGGAGCAGTACTTC. Translated: CASRPGQGGEEQYF.